These 8 T cell receptor beta chains originate from one sample sequenced in a study of post-analysis software for immune sequencing data. General study points: When patients were compared with controls, four to six TRBV segments were more frequent, TRBV5-6, TRBV5-1 and TRBV20-1 among them.

Unique molecular identifiers were carried by the TCR beta cDNA libraries. From the PCR reads, TCRdb called clonotypes with MiXCR, one entry per CDR3 protein. The sample includes hundreds of thousands of distinct CDR3 sequences, 25% to 30% of them seen just once. These receptors have no known antigen. Sequencing used blood. These TCRs come from a girl aged 10 to 17 with multiple sclerosis.

This clonotype was recorded a few times. The chain uses TRBV27 and TRBJ1-1; possibly TRBD1 for D (5 bases). The germline V and J ends were trimmed by 3 bases and 5 bases, with 10 bases remaining between them. The CDR3 contains 13 residues. Germline V gives CDR1 MNHEY, CDR2 SMNVEV (reference sequence). In nucleotides, the CDR3 is TGTGCCAGCAGTTTGGGGGTGCGGACTGAAGCTTTCTTT. Its translation is CASSLGVRTEAFF.

This clonotype was seen more than once but under ten times. This chain connects TRBV24-1 to TRBJ2-7; 7 bases map to TRBD1. CDR1 KGHDR and CDR2 SFDVKD come from the germline V gene. The trim removed 2 bases at V and 0 bases at J, leaving 6 bases unmatched. The CDR3 consists of 16 residues. CDR3 loop: CATSDSRDRNSYEQYF. DNA for the CDR3: TGTGCCACCAGTGATTCCCGGGACAGAAACTCCTACGAGCAGTACTTC.

This clonotype showed up just a few times. The DNA of the CDR3 is TGTGCCAGCAGTTTATCGAACGCGGGAGGGAGCGGGAGGGAGCAGTACTTC. Protein product: CASSLSNAGGSGREQYF. This rearrangement joins TRBV27 to TRBJ2-7, with 9 bases aligning to TRBD2. The V and J ends lost 0 bases and 7 bases, in that order; junction bases with no gene match: 13. CDR3 length: 17 residues. Germline CDR1 reads MNHEY; CDR2 reads SMNVEV (reference sequence).

This chain joins TRBV7-2 and TRBJ2-7, with 12 bases aligning to TRBD2. This CDR3 has 16 amino acids. With 5 bases clipped from V and 4 bases from J, the junction kept 9 bases outside the gene matches. Germline lookup yields CDR1 SGHTA and CDR2 FQGNSA. This chain's CDR3 is CASSLRLAGVYYEQYF. CDR3 in DNA: TGTGCCAGCAGCCTGAGACTAGCGGGAGTATATTACGAGCAGTACTTC.

This clonotype appeared a few times. The CDR3 nucleotides read TGTGCCAGCAGCGTAGCCGACAGGCTTTCACCCCTCCACTTT. As protein: CASSVADRLSPLHF. The genes are TRBV9 and TRBJ1-6, with D perhaps matching TRBD1 (6 bases). There are 14 residues in the CDR3. V was pared by 0 bases and J by 9 bases, with 10 bases between. Germline loops: CDR1 SGDLS, CDR2 YYNGEE.

This chain joins TRBV6-1 and TRBJ2-3, with 7 bases that match TRBD2. V was clipped by 5 bases and J by 1 base; unmatched bases: 12. The CDR3 has 17 amino acids. Looked up from germline, CDR1 is MNHNS and CDR2 is SASEGT. This CDR3 is CASSPRVAGEGTDTQYF. CDR3 DNA sequence: TGTGCCAGCAGTCCGAGGGTGGCGGGAGAGGGCACAGATACGCAGTATTTT.

The gene calls are TRBV6-5 and TRBJ2-3; 13 positions agree with TRBD2. CDR3 size: 16 residues. The ends lost 10 bases at V and 6 bases at J; junction bases unmatched: 13. CDR1 MNHEY and CDR2 SVGAGI come from the germline V gene. CDR3 residues: CANSSTSGGIRDTQYF. The DNA of the CDR3 is TGTGCCAACAGCTCGACTAGCGGGGGGATCAGGGATACGCAGTATTTT.

The CDR3 spells CASSQPPAGVVEQFF. CDR3 coding DNA: TGCGCCAGCAGCCAACCTCCGGCCGGTGTCGTGGAGCAGTTCTTC. The chain uses TRBV4-1 and TRBJ2-1; no reliable D call. This CDR3 region has 15 residues. The V gene lost 2 bases and the J gene lost 10 bases, with 18 bases spanning the gap. Per the germline V gene, CDR1 is MGHRA and CDR2 is YSYEKL.